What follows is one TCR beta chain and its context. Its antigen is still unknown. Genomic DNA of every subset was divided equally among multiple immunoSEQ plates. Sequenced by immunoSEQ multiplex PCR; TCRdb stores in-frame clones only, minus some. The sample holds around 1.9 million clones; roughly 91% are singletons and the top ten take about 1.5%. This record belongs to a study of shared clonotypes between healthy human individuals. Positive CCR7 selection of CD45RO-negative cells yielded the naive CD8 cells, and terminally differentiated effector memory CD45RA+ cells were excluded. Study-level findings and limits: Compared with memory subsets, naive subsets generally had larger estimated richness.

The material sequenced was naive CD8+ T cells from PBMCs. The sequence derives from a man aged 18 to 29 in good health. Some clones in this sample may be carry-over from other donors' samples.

As DNA, the CDR3 is TGTGCCAGCAGCTTGGAACTTTCTTATGGGGAGCTGTTTTTT. It yields the protein CASSLELSYGELFF. V and J are TRBV7-9 and TRBJ2-2; D is ambiguous. The CDR3 covers 14 residues. With 3 bases removed from V and 8 bases from J, the gap between germline ends came to 13 bases. Germline CDR1 SEHNR, CDR2 FQNEAQ (reference sequence).